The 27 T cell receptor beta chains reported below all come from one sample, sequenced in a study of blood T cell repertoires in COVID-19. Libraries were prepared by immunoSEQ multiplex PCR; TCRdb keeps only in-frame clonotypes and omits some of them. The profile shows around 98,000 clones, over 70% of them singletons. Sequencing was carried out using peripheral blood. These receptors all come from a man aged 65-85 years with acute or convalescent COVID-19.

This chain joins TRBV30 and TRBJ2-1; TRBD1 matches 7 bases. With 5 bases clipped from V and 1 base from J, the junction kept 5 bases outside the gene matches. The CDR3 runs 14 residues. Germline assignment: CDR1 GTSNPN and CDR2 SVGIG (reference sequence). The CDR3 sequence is CAWDGTESYNEQFF. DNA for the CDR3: TGTGCCTGGGACGGGACAGAGTCCTACAATGAGCAGTTCTTC.

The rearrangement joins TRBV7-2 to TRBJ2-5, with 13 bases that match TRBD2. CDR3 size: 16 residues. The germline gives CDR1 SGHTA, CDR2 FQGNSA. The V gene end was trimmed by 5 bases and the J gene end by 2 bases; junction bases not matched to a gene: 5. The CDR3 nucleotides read TGTGCCAGCAGCCTGGGACTAGCGGGGATACAAGAGACCCAGTACTTC. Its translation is CASSLGLAGIQETQYF.

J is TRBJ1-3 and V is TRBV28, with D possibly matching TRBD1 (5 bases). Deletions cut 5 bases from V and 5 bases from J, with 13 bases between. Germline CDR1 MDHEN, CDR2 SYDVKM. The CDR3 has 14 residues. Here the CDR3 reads CASSDSRARNTIYF. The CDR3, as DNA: TGTGCCAGCAGTGATTCCAGGGCTAGAAACACCATATATTTT.

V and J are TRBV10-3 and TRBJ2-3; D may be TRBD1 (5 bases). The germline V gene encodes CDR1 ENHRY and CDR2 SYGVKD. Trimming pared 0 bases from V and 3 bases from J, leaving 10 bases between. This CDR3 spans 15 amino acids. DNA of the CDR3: TGTGCCATCAGTGAGTCGACCAGGGCTACAGATACGCAGTATTTT. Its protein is CAISESTRATDTQYF.

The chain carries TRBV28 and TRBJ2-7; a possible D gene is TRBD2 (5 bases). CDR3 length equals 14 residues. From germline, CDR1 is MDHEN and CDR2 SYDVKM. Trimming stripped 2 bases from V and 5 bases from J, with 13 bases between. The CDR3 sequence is CASSLTSSTNEQYF. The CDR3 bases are TGTGCCAGCAGTTTAACTAGTTCTACGAACGAGCAGTACTTC.

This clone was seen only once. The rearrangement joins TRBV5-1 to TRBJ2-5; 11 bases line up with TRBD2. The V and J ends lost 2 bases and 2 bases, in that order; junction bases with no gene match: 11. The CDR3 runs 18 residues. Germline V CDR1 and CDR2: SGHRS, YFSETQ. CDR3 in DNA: TGCGCCAGCAGCTTCGCCGGGACTAGCGGAGGGGGACAAGAGACCCAGTACTTC. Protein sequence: CASSFAGTSGGGQETQYF. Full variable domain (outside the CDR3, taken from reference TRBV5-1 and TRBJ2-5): KAGVTQTPRYLIKTRGQQVTLSCSPISGHRSVSWYQQTPGQGLQFLFEYFSETQRNKGNFPGRFSGRQFSNSRSEMNVSTLELGDSALYLCASSFAGTSGGGQETQYFGPGTRLLVL.

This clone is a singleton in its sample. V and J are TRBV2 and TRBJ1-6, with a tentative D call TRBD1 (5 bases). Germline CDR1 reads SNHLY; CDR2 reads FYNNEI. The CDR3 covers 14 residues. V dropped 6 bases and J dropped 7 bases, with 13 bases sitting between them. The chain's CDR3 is CASRLGRGNSPLHF. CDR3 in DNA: TGTGCCAGCAGGTTAGGACGGGGGAATTCACCCCTCCACTTT.

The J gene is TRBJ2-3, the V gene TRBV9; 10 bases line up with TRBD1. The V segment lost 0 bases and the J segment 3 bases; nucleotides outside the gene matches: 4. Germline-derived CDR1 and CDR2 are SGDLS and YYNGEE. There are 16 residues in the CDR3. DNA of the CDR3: TGTGCCAGCAGCGTAGTCCGGGACAGGGGAACAGATACGCAGTATTTT. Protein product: CASSVVRDRGTDTQYF.

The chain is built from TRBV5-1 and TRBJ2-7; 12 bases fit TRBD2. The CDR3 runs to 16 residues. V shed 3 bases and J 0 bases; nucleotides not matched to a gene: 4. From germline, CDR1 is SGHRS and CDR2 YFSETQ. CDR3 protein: CASSYSTSGGSYEQYF. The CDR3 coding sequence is TGCGCCAGCAGCTACTCGACTAGCGGGGGCTCCTACGAGCAGTACTTC.

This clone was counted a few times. The CDR3 nucleotides read TGTGCCAGCAGCCCGGACAGGGCTTACAATGAGCAGTTCTTC. Protein sequence: CASSPDRAYNEQFF. The chain links TRBV7-9 to TRBJ2-1; the match to TRBD1 covers 8 bases. The germline CDR1 and CDR2 sequences are SEHNR and FQNEAQ (reference sequence). The junction had 4 bases not matched to a gene; V was cut back by 5 bases and J by 4 bases. This CDR3 contains 14 residues.

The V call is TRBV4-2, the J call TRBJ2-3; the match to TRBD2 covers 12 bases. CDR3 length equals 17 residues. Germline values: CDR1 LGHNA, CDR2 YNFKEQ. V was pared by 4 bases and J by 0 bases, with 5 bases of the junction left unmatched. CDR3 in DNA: TGTGCCAGCAGCCGCGGGACTAGCGGGTCGAGCACAGATACGCAGTATTTT. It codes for CASSRGTSGSSTDTQYF.

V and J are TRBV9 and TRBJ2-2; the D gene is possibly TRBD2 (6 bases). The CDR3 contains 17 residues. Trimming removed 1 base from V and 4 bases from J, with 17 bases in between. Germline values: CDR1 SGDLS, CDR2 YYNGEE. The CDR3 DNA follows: TGTGCCAGCAGCGTAAGGCGTCGGGAGCAGGGCACCGGGGAGCTGTTTTTT. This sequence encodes CASSVRRREQGTGELFF.

The CDR3 spells CASSEQGAEAGGLIHSSYNEQFF. DNA for the CDR3: TGCGCCAGCAGTGAGCAGGGGGCCGAAGCGGGAGGGCTAATACATAGCTCCTACAATGAGCAGTTCTTC. The rearrangement links TRBV10-1 to TRBJ2-1; 10 bases line up with TRBD2. The CDR3 is made up of 23 amino acids. V was clipped by 2 bases and J by 0 bases; unmatched bases: 22. The V gene's germline CDR1 is WNHNN and CDR2 SYGVQD (reference sequence).

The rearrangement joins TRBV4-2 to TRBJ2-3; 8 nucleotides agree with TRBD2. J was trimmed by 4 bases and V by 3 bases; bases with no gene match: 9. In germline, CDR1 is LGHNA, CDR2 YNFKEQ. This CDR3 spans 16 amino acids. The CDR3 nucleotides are TGTGCCAGCAGCCAGACTAGCGCGTTTTGGCCAGATACGCAGTATTTT. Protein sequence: CASSQTSAFWPDTQYF.

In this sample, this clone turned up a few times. The CDR3 DNA sequence: TGTGCCATCAGGAGAGACAGGGTCTCCTACGAGCAGTACTTC. Its translation: CAIRRDRVSYEQYF. The rearrangement uses TRBV10-3 and TRBJ2-7; 7 bases line up with TRBD1. After removal of 6 bases from V and 0 bases from J, the junction contained 5 bases not matched to a gene. The CDR3 has 14 residues. Germline loops: CDR1 ENHRY, CDR2 SYGVKD.

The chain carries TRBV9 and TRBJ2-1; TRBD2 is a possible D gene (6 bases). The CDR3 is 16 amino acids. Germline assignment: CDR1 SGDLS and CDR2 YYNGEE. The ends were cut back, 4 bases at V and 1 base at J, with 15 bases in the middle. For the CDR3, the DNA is TGTGCCAGCAGCTCTCCCCGGGGGTCGTCCTACAATGAGCAGTTCTTC. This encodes CASSSPRGSSYNEQFF.

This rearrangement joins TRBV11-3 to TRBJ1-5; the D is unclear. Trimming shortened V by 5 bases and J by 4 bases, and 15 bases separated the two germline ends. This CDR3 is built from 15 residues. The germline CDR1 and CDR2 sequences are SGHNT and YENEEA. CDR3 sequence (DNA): TGTGCCAGCAGCAACCGCCGGAGGTCAAATCAGCCCCAGCATTTT. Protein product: CASSNRRRSNQPQHF.

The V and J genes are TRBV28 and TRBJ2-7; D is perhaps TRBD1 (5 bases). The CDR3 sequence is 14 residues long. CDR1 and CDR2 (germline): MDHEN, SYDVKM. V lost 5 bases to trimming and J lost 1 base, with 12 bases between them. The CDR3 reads CASSTTGRSYEQYF. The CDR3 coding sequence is TGTGCCAGCAGTACCACAGGACGGTCCTACGAGCAGTACTTC.

The CDR3 here is CASTQRELGAGEQYF. The CDR3 DNA follows: TGTGCCAGCACCCAGAGGGAACTAGGCGCCGGAGAGCAGTACTTC. V gene TRBV5-4 combines with J gene TRBJ2-7; maybe TRBD2 (5 bases). The CDR3 is 15 amino acids. CDR1 is SGHNT and CDR2 is YYREEE in the germline V gene (reference sequence). The V and J ends lost 6 bases and 7 bases respectively, with 23 bases between them.

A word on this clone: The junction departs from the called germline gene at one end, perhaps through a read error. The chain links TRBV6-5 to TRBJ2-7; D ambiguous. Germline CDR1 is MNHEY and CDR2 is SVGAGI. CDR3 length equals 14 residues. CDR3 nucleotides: TGTGCCAGCAGTTCCCCCGGTTTTAGTACTGTTCCCCACTTC. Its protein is CASSSPGFSTVPHF.

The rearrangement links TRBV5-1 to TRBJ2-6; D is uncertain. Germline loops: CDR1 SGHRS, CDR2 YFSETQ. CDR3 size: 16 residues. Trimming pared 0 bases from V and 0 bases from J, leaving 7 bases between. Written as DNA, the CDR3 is TGCGCCAGCAGCTTGGGGCACCTCTCTGGGGCCAACGTCCTGACTTTC. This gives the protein CASSLGHLSGANVLTF.

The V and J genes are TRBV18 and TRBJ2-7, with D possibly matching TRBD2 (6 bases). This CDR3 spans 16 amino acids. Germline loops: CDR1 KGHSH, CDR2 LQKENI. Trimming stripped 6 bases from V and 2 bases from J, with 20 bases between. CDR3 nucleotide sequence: TGTGCCAGCTCGCCCGCTTCCGGGACTTCTACCTACGAGCAGTACTTC. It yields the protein CASSPASGTSTYEQYF.

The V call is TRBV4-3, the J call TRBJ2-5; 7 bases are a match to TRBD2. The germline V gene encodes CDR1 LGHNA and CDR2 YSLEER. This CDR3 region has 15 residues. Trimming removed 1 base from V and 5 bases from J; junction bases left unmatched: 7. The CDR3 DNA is TGCGCCAGCAGCCAAGTTATTAGCGGGTGGGAGACCCAGTACTTC. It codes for CASSQVISGWETQYF.

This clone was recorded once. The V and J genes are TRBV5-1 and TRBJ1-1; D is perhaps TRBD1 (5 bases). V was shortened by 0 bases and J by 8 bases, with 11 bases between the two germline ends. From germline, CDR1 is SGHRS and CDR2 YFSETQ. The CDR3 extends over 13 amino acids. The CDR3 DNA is TGCGCCAGCAGCTTGGCCGAGGGGAGGGAAGCTTTCTTT. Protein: CASSLAEGREAFF.

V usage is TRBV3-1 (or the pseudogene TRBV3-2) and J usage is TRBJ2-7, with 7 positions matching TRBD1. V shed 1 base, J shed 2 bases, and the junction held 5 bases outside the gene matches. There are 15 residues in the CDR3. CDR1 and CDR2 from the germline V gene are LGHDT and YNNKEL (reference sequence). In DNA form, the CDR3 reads TGTGCCAGCAGCCAAGCCAGGACAGGAGCCTACGAGCAGTACTTC. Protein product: CASSQARTGAYEQYF.

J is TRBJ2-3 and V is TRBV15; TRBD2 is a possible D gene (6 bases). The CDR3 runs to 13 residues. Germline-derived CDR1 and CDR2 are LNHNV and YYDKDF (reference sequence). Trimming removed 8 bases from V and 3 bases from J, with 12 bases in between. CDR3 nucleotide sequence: TGTGCCACCTCGCGGGGTAGGACAGATACGCAGTATTTT. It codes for CATSRGRTDTQYF.

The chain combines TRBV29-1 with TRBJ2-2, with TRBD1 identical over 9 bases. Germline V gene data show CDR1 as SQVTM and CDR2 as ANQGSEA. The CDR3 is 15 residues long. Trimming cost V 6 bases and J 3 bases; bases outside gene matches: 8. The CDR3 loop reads CSVWGTGKDTGELFF. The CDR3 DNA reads TGCAGCGTCTGGGGGACAGGGAAGGACACCGGGGAGCTGTTTTTT.